This TCR beta chain was found in a study of blood T cells in healthy people across ages. Findings of the study overall: Older age coincided with a roughly linear decline in TCR beta diversity per million T cells. Investigators treated diversity estimates from one million T cells as underestimates.

Through a sample-barcoded 5' primer and a J-beta primer mix, a second PCR was run for 7 to 11 cycles. Each cDNA molecule was tagged by a template-switch adaptor with 12 random nucleotides. TCRdb itself ran the 5' RACE reads through MiXCR, one entry per CDR3 protein. The table has 700,000 to 950,000 distinct CDR3 sequences, 58% seen once. Each sample gave at least 6.5 million isolated PBMCs. V gave up 2 bases and J gave up 13 bases, with 8 bases separating them. Germline assignment: CDR1 LGHDT and CDR2 YNNKEL (reference sequence). This CDR3 region has 11 residues. In its sample, this clonotype was seen a few times. Antigen unknown.

The sample comprised blood. The sequence was collected from a man aged 30 to 39 in good health. The V call is TRBV3-1, the J call TRBJ1-4; D gene uncertain. The DNA for the CDR3 is TGTGCCAGCAGCCAAACGGGCGGACTGTTTTTT. Encoded protein: CASSQTGGLFF.